This TCR beta chain was recorded in a study of patients and donors after allogeneic stem cell transplantation. TCRdb ran MiXCR on the RT-PCR reads and lists one entry per CDR3 protein. The sample shows 150,000 to 200,000 distinct CDR3 sequences, 40% to 45% of them seen only once. V shed 6 bases and J shed 0 bases, with 3 bases lying between them. This CDR3 is built from 12 residues. Looked up from germline, CDR1 is MNHEY and CDR2 is SVGEGT. The chain is built from TRBV6-2 or TRBV6-3 and TRBJ2-4; D is uncertain. This sequence originates from a human donor who was either an allogeneic HSCT recipient or a stem cell or donor lymphocyte infusion donor (not recorded which). It is not recorded whose cells these are; they may come from a transplant donor. The sample comprised blood, either unsorted or a sorted T cell fraction (not recorded which). The CDR3, as DNA: TGTGCCAGCAGGGAAGCCAAAAACATTCAGTACTTC. It yields the protein CASREAKNIQYF.